The rows below give T cell receptor beta chains drawn from one sample of a study of CD8+ T cells in alopecia areata. Measured with immunoSEQ multiplex PCR; TCRdb has only the in-frame clones, and not every one. The table has about 160,000 clones, approximately 65% seen once. Sample: CD4+ T cells sorted from blood, taken at week 4, from a patient treated with tofacitinib. Source of these receptors: a human donor with alopecia areata. CDR3s include the opening cysteine and the closing phenylalanine or tryptophan. A D gene is named only where the DNA matches it firmly. Rows give clone size only sometimes, using once, few, many, or a class for an expanded clone.

D gene,V gene,clone size,J gene,CDR3 protein,CDR3 DNA
NA,TRBV5-4,NA,TRBJ1-6,CASSFGRSSYNSPLHF,TGTGCCAGCAGCTTCGGACGGAGCTCCTATAATTCACCCCTCCACTTT
TRBD1,TRBV29-1,once,TRBJ2-5,CSGWTGGETQYF,TGCAGCGGGTGGACAGGGGGAGAGACCCAGTACTTC
NA,TRBV29-1,NA,TRBJ1-1,CSVEARGGTEAFF,TGCAGCGTTGAGGCCCGTGGGGGCACTGAAGCTTTCTTT
NA,TRBV25-1,once,TRBJ1-2,CASSDTAFYGYTF,TGTGCCAGTAGTGATACAGCGTTCTATGGCTACACCTTC
TRBD1,TRBV14,NA,TRBJ2-7,CASSQEGTGPSYEQYF,TGTGCCAGCAGCCAAGAAGGGACAGGCCCCTCCTACGAGCAGTACTTC
NA,TRBV6-5,NA,TRBJ1-2,CASSYDKNYGYTF,TGTGCCAGCAGTTACGACAAAAACTATGGCTACACCTTC
NA,TRBV2,NA,TRBJ1-6,CASSPTQANSPLHF,TGTGCCAGCAGCCCCACACAGGCTAATTCACCCCTCCACTTT
TRBD1,TRBV16,few,TRBJ1-2,CASRPRQGFAGYGYTF,TGTGCCAGCAGGCCCAGACAGGGTTTTGCGGGCTATGGCTACACCTTC
TRBD1,TRBV7-7,NA,TRBJ2-5,CASSPGTGVETQYF,TGTGCTAGCAGCCCCGGGACAGGGGTAGAGACCCAGTACTTC
NA,TRBV27,few,TRBJ2-7,CASSFGGRYEQYF,TGTGCCAGCAGTTTTGGAGGCCGCTACGAGCAGTACTTC
TRBD1,TRBV9,NA,TRBJ2-3,CASSVGTGRGTDTQYF,TGTGCCAGCAGCGTAGGGACAGGCAGGGGCACAGATACGCAGTATTTT
TRBD1,TRBV11-2,NA,TRBJ1-6,CASSPTTGFQSPLHF,TGTGCCAGCAGCCCAACGACAGGGTTTCAGTCACCCCTCCACTTT
NA,TRBV2,NA,TRBJ2-4,CASSEARNKNIQYF,TGTGCCAGCAGTGAAGCGCGGAACAAAAACATTCAGTACTTC
TRBD1,TRBV10-3,NA,TRBJ1-6,CAISERIQTGDNSPLHF,TGTGCCATCAGTGAGCGAATACAGACAGGGGACAATTCACCCCTCCACTTT
TRBD1,TRBV4-3,NA,TRBJ1-5,CASSQSTGFGNQPQHF,TGCGCCAGCAGCCAATCGACAGGGTTTGGTAATCAGCCCCAGCATTTT
NA,TRBV7-8,NA,TRBJ2-3,CASSLVLRGNTQYF,TGTGCCAGCAGCTTAGTACTCAGGGGTAATACGCAGTATTTT
TRBD1,TRBV7-2,NA,TRBJ2-5,CASSWDNLQGAETQYF,TGTGCCAGCAGCTGGGACAATTTACAGGGGGCCGAGACCCAGTACTTC
TRBD2,TRBV19,NA,TRBJ2-6,CASSIAGLAGSGANVLTF,TGTGCCAGTAGTATAGCGGGACTAGCGGGCTCTGGGGCCAACGTCCTGACTTTC
TRBD1,TRBV6-5,NA,TRBJ1-2,CASSWDRGPYGYTF,TGTGCCAGCAGTTGGGACAGGGGACCTTATGGCTACACCTTC
NA,TRBV27,NA,TRBJ1-5,CASRNSNQPQHF,TGTGCCAGCAGAAATAGCAATCAGCCCCAGCATTTT
TRBD1,TRBV30,NA,TRBJ1-5,CAAGTGGNQPQHF,TGTGCCGCCGGGACAGGGGGCAATCAGCCCCAGCATTTT
NA,TRBV25-1,NA,TRBJ2-3,CASRGPQITDTQYF,TGTGCCAGCAGGGGACCTCAAATAACAGATACGCAGTATTTT
NA,TRBV29-1,NA,TRBJ1-1,CSVGQAAGVTEAFF,TGCAGCGTTGGGCAGGCCGCTGGGGTGACTGAAGCTTTCTTT
TRBD2,TRBV18,few,TRBJ2-5,CASSPLAAGLQETQYF,TGTGCCAGCTCACCCCTGGCGGCGGGACTACAAGAGACCCAGTACTTC
NA,TRBV29-1,NA,TRBJ1-1,CSVAPGLGTEAFF,TGCAGCGTTGCCCCCGGGTTGGGCACTGAAGCTTTCTTT
NA,TRBV29-1,NA,TRBJ2-5,CSVDRGSQETQYF,TGCAGCGTTGATAGGGGGAGCCAAGAGACCCAGTACTTC
NA,TRBV29-1,NA,TRBJ2-1,CSVEVVYEQFF,TGCAGCGTTGAGGTAGTTTATGAGCAGTTCTTC
NA,TRBV4-1,once,TRBJ1-1,CASSHGMNTEAFF,TGCGCCAGCAGCCACGGGATGAACACTGAAGCTTTCTTT
NA,TRBV30,NA,TRBJ2-3,CAWSPTDTDTQYF,TGTGCCTGGAGTCCGACAGACACAGATACGCAGTATTTT
NA,TRBV30,NA,TRBJ1-2,CAWSTGSLRGYTF,TGTGCCTGGAGTACAGGGAGTTTGCGAGGCTACACCTTC
TRBD1,TRBV27,few,TRBJ1-6,CASSPDRGIGSPLHF,TGTGCCAGCAGCCCGGACAGGGGGATCGGTTCACCCCTCCACTTT
NA,TRBV7-3,NA,TRBJ1-1,CASSLLRQAEAFF,TGTGCCAGCAGCTTATTAAGGCAGGCTGAAGCTTTCTTT
NA,TRBV6-5,few,TRBJ2-3,CASSDRPLGNTQYF,TGTGCCAGCAGTGACCGGCCACTCGGGAATACGCAGTATTTT
NA,TRBV25-1,once,TRBJ2-7,CASREGPYEQYF,TGTGCCAGCAGGGAGGGCCCCTACGAGCAGTACTTC
NA,TRBV29-1,NA,TRBJ2-5,CSVEVGLGETQYF,TGCAGCGTTGAAGTCGGGCTGGGGGAGACCCAGTACTTC
NA,TRBV15,NA,TRBJ2-3,CATSRSGLGTDTQYF,TGTGCCACCAGCAGGTCGGGACTGGGGACAGATACGCAGTATTTT
TRBD1,TRBV4-3,NA,TRBJ1-6,CASSQAGTGDNSPLHF,TGCGCCAGCAGCCAAGCCGGGACAGGGGATAATTCACCCCTCCACTTT
NA,TRBV30,NA,TRBJ1-1,CAWNAVNTEAFF,TGTGCCTGGAACGCAGTGAACACTGAAGCTTTCTTT
NA,TRBV27,NA,TRBJ1-1,CASSWGGYTEAFF,TGTGCCAGCAGTTGGGGGGGGTACACTGAAGCTTTCTTT
TRBD1,TRBV9,once,TRBJ1-1,CASSVGTGSTEAFF,TGTGCCAGCAGCGTGGGGACAGGTTCCACTGAAGCTTTCTTT
TRBD1,TRBV27,NA,TRBJ1-1,CASSRAGTGNTEAFF,TGTGCCAGCAGTCGGGCCGGGACAGGGAACACTGAAGCTTTCTTT
TRBD1,TRBV27,NA,TRBJ2-3,CASRRQGRGTDTQYF,TGTGCCAGCAGGAGACAGGGACGGGGCACAGATACGCAGTATTTT
NA,TRBV29-1,NA,TRBJ2-1,CSVVRGADNEQFF,TGCAGCGTTGTGCGGGGCGCAGACAATGAGCAGTTCTTC
NA,TRBV2,NA,TRBJ2-7,CASSDSYSSYEQYF,TGTGCCAGCAGTGATTCTTACAGCTCCTACGAGCAGTACTTC
NA,TRBV7-2,NA,TRBJ2-1,CASSLIGHNEQFF,TGTGCCAGCAGCTTAATAGGTCACAATGAGCAGTTCTTC
TRBD1,TRBV2,many,TRBJ2-5,CASRGTGSTQYF,TGTGCCAGCAGGGGGACAGGGAGCACCCAGTACTTC
NA,TRBV5-8,few,TRBJ1-2,CASSLKQARNEGYTF,TGTGCCAGCAGCTTGAAACAGGCCCGGAATGAGGGCTACACCTTC
NA,TRBV4-2,NA,TRBJ1-6,CASSPTANSPLHF,TGTGCCAGCAGCCCGACAGCCAATTCACCCCTCCACTTT
NA,TRBV29-1,NA,TRBJ2-7,CSVEDQKDYEQYF,TGCAGCGTTGAAGATCAAAAGGATTACGAGCAGTACTTC
NA,TRBV4-2,NA,TRBJ2-5,CASSQVGGRETQYF,TGTGCCAGCAGCCAAGTGGGGGGTCGAGAGACCCAGTACTTC
NA,TRBV5-1,NA,TRBJ2-1,CASSLIRGTYNEQFF,TGCGCCAGCAGCTTAATTAGGGGGACCTACAATGAGCAGTTCTTC